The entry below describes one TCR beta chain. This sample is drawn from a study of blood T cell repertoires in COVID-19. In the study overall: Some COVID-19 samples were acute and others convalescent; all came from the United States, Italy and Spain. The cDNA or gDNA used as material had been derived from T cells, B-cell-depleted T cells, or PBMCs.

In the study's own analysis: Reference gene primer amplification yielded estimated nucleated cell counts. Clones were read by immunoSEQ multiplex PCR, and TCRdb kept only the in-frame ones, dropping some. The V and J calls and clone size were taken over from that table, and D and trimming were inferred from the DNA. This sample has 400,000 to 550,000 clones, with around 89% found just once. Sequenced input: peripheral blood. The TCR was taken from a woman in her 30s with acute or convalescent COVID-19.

The CDR3 bases are TGTGCCAGCAGTTATTATGGGGACAGGTGGCCCTACGAGCAGTACTTC. Translating it yields CASSYYGDRWPYEQYF. V gene TRBV6-9 combines with J gene TRBJ2-7, with 8 bases aligning to TRBD1. This CDR3 comprises 16 residues. Germline CDR1 and CDR2: MNHGY and SVAAGI. With V trimmed by 1 base and J by 2 bases, 7 bases remained unmatched.